The rows below give T cell receptor beta chains drawn from one sample of a study of blood T cell repertoires in COVID-19. Clones were sequenced by immunoSEQ multiplex PCR, and TCRdb holds only the in-frame ones, with some missing. The sample lists 50,000 to 65,000 clones; about 85% were seen once. The sequencing sample was made of peripheral blood. The receptor source for this set is a human donor in a cohort sampled during active COVID-19. The CDR3 runs from the conserved cysteine through the conserved F or W. Size is omitted from some rows. Given values are once, few, many or a class for expanded clones.

TRBV6-6	TRBJ1-1	NA	CASRSIMNTEAFF
TRBV11-2	TRBJ2-7	NA	CASSLYRAYEQYF
TRBV29-1	TRBJ2-3	NA	CSVEDLVTDTETTDTQYF
TRBV18	TRBJ1-3	once	CASSPTTGVGNTIYF
TRBV19	TRBJ2-1	NA	CATVRRERDEQFF
TRBV11-2	TRBJ1-5	NA	CASSPEGATQPQHF
TRBV5-8	TRBJ2-5	NA	CASSFLIQETQYF
TRBV18	TRBJ1-1	NA	CASSQLPPGSPYTEAFF
TRBV30	TRBJ1-1	few	CAWSVLGVHTEAFF
TRBV6-4	TRBJ1-1	NA	CASSDTIDRVRGRAFF
TRBV29-1	TRBJ1-2	NA	CSTGDRGDYGYTF
TRBV2	TRBJ2-5	NA	CASSPGTVLQETQYF
TRBV6-5	TRBJ2-7	NA	CASTASGRYEQYF
TRBV21-1	TRBJ1-5	NA	CASTTYLGGAKGNQPQHF
TRBV6-5	TRBJ1-4	NA	CASSYEGQGNEKLFF
TRBV30	TRBJ2-5	NA	CAWAAGLQETQYF
TRBV27	TRBJ1-1	NA	CASSLWGDTEAFF
TRBV6-5	TRBJ1-1	few	CASTEGGFNTEAFF
TRBV20-1	TRBJ2-5	NA	CSGSSGPETQYF
TRBV3-1/TRBV3-2	TRBJ1-4	NA	CASSQGQGGEKLFF
TRBV7-2	TRBJ1-5	NA	CASSFGTGGGQPQHF